Sequencing of this T cell receptor (beta chain) was carried out in a study of shared clonotypes between healthy human individuals. Study results and limitations: Clonotype sharing among donors was expected to depend on sequencing depth. The generation probabilities recorded for non-shared clonotypes fell below those of clonotypes shared by all four donors.

Positively selected for CCR7, the CD45RO-negative cells used as naive CD8 cells excluded terminally differentiated effector memory CD45RA+ cells. Generated by immunoSEQ multiplex PCR, the TCRdb table keeps only in-frame clones and is missing some. Among some 2,100,000 clones, around 93% were seen once, and the ten largest hold under 2%. Remarks on this clone: Its target is not known.

This CDR3 contains 15 residues. Germline values: CDR1 SGHRS, CDR2 YFSETQ. With 0 bases clipped from V and 5 bases from J, the junction kept 8 bases outside the gene matches. The source is a man younger than 35 in good health. Some clones in this sample may be carry-over from other donors' samples. Specimen: naive CD8+ T cells from PBMCs. The V gene is TRBV5-1, the J gene TRBJ2-7; 7 positions match TRBD1. CDR3 region: CASSLALGQLHEQYF. The CDR3 nucleotides read TGCGCCAGCAGCTTGGCCCTGGGACAGCTCCACGAGCAGTACTTC.